This T cell receptor (beta chain) was obtained from a study of neurological immune-mediated disorders. This clonotype was picked up many times. The cDNA was generated through 5'RACE incorporating 10-nucleotide random UMIs. A single record per CDR3 protein comes from TCRdb applying MiXCR to the 5' RACE reads. The table shows 25,000 to 35,000 distinct CDR3 sequences, with over 12% occurring only once. V was trimmed by 5 bases and J by 10 bases, leaving 17 bases between them. This CDR3 spans 13 amino acids. The sequence was collected from a man between 65 and 85 years old in good health. The chain uses TRBV12-3 or TRBV12-4 and TRBJ1-2; D may be TRBD1 (6 bases). The sample consisted of PBMCs. The DNA for the CDR3 is TGTGCCAGCAGTCCGCGGGGGGCTGTAGCCTACACCTTC. This codes for CASSPRGAVAYTF.